This T cell receptor beta chain stems from a study of control samples from healthy donors and cancer patients. Assay used: immunoSEQ multiplex PCR; TCRdb lists only in-frame clones, some missing. Here the sample spans about 140,000 clones, around nine tenths being singletons. V lost 7 bases to trimming and J lost 0 bases; unmatched junction nucleotides: 10. CDR3 size: 16 residues. The germline gives CDR1 SGHVS, CDR2 FNYEAQ. Material for sequencing was blood. The genes are TRBV7-6 and TRBJ2-3; 7 nucleotides match TRBD1. The receptor was derived from a man aged 25 to 40 in good health. The CDR3 here is CASTQGPRGSTDTQYF. CDR3 sequence (DNA): TGTGCCAGCACCCAGGGCCCCAGGGGGAGCACAGATACGCAGTATTTT.